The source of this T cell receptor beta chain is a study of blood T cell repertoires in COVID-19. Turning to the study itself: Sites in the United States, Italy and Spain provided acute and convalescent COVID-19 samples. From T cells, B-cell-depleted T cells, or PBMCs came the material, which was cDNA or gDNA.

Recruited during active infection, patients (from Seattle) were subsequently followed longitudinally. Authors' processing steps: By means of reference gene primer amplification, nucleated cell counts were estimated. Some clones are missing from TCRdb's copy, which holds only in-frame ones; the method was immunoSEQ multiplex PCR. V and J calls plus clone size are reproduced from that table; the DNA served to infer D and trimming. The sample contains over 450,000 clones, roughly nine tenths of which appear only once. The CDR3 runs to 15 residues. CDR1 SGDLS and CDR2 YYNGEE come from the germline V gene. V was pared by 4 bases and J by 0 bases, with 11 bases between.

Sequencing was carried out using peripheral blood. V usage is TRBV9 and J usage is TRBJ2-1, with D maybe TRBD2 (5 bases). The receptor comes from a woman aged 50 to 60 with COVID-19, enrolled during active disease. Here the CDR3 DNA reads TGTGCCAGCAGCCCCCCTAGCTACTCCTACAATGAGCAGTTCTTC. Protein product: CASSPPSYSYNEQFF. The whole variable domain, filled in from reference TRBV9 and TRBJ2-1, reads DSGVTQTPKHLITATGQRVTLRCSPRSGDLSVYWYQQSLDQGLQFLIQYYNGEERAKGNILERFSAQQFPDLHSELNLSSLELGDSALYFCASSPPSYSYNEQFFGPGTRLTVL.